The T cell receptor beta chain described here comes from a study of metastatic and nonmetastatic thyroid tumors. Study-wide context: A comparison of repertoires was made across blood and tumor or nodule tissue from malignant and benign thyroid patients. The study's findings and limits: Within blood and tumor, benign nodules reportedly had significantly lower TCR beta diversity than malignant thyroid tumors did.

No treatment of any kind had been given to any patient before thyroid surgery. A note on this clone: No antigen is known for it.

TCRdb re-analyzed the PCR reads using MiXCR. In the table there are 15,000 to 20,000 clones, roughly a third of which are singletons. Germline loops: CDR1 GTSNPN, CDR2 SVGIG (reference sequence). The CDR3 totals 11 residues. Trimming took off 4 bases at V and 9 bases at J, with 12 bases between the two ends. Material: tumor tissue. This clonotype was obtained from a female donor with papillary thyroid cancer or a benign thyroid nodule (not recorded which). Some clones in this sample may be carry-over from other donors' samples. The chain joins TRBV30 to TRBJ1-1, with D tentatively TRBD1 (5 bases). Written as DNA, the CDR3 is TGTGCCTGGAATGGTTGGGGACAAGCTTTCTTT. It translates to CAWNGWGQAFF.